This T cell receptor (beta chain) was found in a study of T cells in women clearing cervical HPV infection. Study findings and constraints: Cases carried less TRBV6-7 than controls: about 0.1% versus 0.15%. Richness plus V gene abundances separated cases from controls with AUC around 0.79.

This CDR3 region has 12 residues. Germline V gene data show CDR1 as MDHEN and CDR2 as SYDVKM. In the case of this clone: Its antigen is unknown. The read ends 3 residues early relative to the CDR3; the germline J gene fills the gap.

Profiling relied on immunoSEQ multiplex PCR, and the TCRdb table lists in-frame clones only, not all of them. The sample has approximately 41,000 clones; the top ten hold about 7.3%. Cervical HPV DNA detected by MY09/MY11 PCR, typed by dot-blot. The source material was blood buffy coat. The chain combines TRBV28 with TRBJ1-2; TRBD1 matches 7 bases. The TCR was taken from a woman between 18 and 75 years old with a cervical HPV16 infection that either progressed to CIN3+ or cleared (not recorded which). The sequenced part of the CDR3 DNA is TGTGCCAGCCTCCGACAGGGTGGAGGC. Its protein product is CASLRQGGG. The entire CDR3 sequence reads CASLRQGGGYTF.